The 30 T cell receptor beta chains listed next were all sequenced from one sample in a study of blood T cell repertoires in COVID-19 (TCRdb year 2020). Library construction relied on the immunoSEQ multiplex PCR assay. As stored in TCRdb, this immuneACCESS dataset retains in-frame rearrangements with V and J assigned. A fraction of the clones does not appear; measured against another copy, unresolved V genes explain less than half of the discrepancy, and the remainder lacks a known reason. This sample is represented by about 120,000 clones; 78% of them were singletons. Clones ranked in the top ten supply about 2.5% of the sample. Sample: peripheral blood. The receptors derive from a man aged 65-85 years with acute or convalescent COVID-19.

V is TRBV29-1 and J is TRBJ2-7; 7 bases map to TRBD1. V trimming: 0 bases; J trimming: 1 base; junction bases outside the gene matches: 9. CDR1 and CDR2 from the germline V gene are SQVTM and ANQGSEA. The CDR3 has 16 residues. CDR3 nucleotides: TGCAGCGTTGAAGATCTAGGGGACAGCGCGTCCTACGAGCAGTACTTC. It is translated as CSVEDLGDSASYEQYF.

This sequence joins TRBV11-2 and TRBJ1-4, with 8 positions matching TRBD1. V lost 0 bases to trimming and J lost 7 bases; unmatched junction nucleotides: 10. In germline, CDR1 is SGHAT, CDR2 FQNNGV. This CDR3 region has 17 residues. The CDR3 here is CASSLDPYWTGIEKLFF. CDR3 in DNA: TGTGCCAGCAGCTTAGATCCTTACTGGACAGGGATTGAAAAACTGTTTTTT.

The chain uses TRBV6-5 and TRBJ1-6; the D gene is possibly TRBD1 (6 bases). The CDR3 is made up of 13 amino acids. Germline values: CDR1 MNHEY, CDR2 SVGAGI. V shed 6 bases and J shed 10 bases, with 13 bases lying between them. The CDR3 is CASRNDRLSPLHF. CDR3 in DNA: TGTGCCAGCAGAAACGACAGGCTCTCACCCCTCCACTTT.

This chain uses TRBV19 with TRBJ2-1; 12 nucleotides align to TRBD1. The CDR3 has 19 amino acids. J gave up 6 bases and V 3 bases, and 15 bases lay outside the gene matches. Looked up from germline, CDR1 is LNHDA and CDR2 is SQIVND (reference sequence). The CDR3 DNA reads TGTGCCAGTAGTATTTCGGGGGGACCCGGGACAGGGGGCCTCAATGAGCAGTTCTTC. Its protein is CASSISGGPGTGGLNEQFF.

J is TRBJ1-6 and V is TRBV5-1; D remains unclear. CDR1 SGHRS and CDR2 YFSETQ come from the germline V gene. The V gene lost 5 bases and the J gene lost 7 bases, with 10 bases spanning the gap. The CDR3 length is 13 residues. Written as DNA, the CDR3 is TGCGCCAGCAGTTCAGGATTAAATTCACCCCTCCACTTT. Residues: CASSSGLNSPLHF. The full variable domain, with the rest looked up from reference TRBV5-1 and TRBJ1-6, is KAGVTQTPRYLIKTRGQQVTLSCSPISGHRSVSWYQQTPGQGLQFLFEYFSETQRNKGNFPGRFSGRQFSNSRSEMNVSTLELGDSALYLCASSSGLNSPLHFGNGTRLTVT.

J is TRBJ1-1 and V is TRBV3-1 (or the pseudogene TRBV3-2); TRBD1 is a possible D gene (6 bases). V was shortened by 5 bases and J by 2 bases, with 12 bases between the two germline ends. This CDR3 contains 14 residues. From germline, CDR1 is LGHDT and CDR2 YNNKEL (reference sequence). In DNA, the CDR3 is TGTGCCAGCAGCACTTGGACAGATAACACTGAAGCTTTCTTT. It is translated as CASSTWTDNTEAFF.

This sequence joins TRBV24-1 and TRBJ1-2; D is undetermined. The CDR3 loop spans 14 amino acids. The V gene lost 2 bases and the J gene lost 4 bases, with 10 bases spanning the gap. Per the germline V gene, CDR1 is KGHDR and CDR2 is SFDVKD. The chain's CDR3 is CATSDYPRSYGYTF. The CDR3 DNA follows: TGTGCCACCAGTGATTACCCCAGGTCCTATGGCTACACCTTC.

This chain connects TRBV6-5 to TRBJ1-4; a weak D match, TRBD1 (6 bases). Germline V gene data show CDR1 as MNHEY and CDR2 as SVGAGI. This CDR3 contains 15 residues. Trimming stripped 10 bases from V and 3 bases from J, with 18 bases between. DNA of the CDR3: TGTGCCACCCGGGGCGGGGGCTTGGCTAATGAAAAACTGTTTTTT. Protein sequence: CATRGGGLANEKLFF.

This sequence joins TRBV5-1 and TRBJ1-2; 7 bases agree with TRBD1. The CDR3 contains 14 residues. CDR1 and CDR2 from the germline V gene are SGHRS and YFSETQ. The trim removed 2 bases at V and 6 bases at J, leaving 7 bases unmatched. In DNA, the CDR3 is TGCGCCAGCAGCTTAGACAGGGATGGTCATGGCTACACCTTC. It encodes CASSLDRDGHGYTF. Full variable domain (outside the CDR3, taken from reference TRBV5-1 and TRBJ1-2): KAGVTQTPRYLIKTRGQQVTLSCSPISGHRSVSWYQQTPGQGLQFLFEYFSETQRNKGNFPGRFSGRQFSNSRSEMNVSTLELGDSALYLCASSLDRDGHGYTFGSGTRLTVV.

In DNA, the CDR3 is TGTGCCACCGCCGATGTCCTGAGGGAGCAGTACTTC. It codes for CATADVLREQYF. V usage is TRBV28 and J usage is TRBJ2-7; no clear D. The CDR3 consists of 12 residues. CDR1 and CDR2 from the germline V gene are MDHEN and SYDVKM. Deletions cut 10 bases from V and 7 bases from J, with 17 bases between.

This chain joins TRBV30 and TRBJ1-1, with 7 bases fitting TRBD1. CDR3 length: 13 amino acids. CDR1 is GTSNPN, CDR2 SVGIG, per germline (reference sequence). V shed 4 bases and J 5 bases; nucleotides not matched to a gene: 7. For the CDR3, the DNA is TGTGCCTGGAATCGACAGGGAGGAACTGAAGCTTTCTTT. This codes for CAWNRQGGTEAFF.

The chain links TRBV7-3 to TRBJ1-1, with D perhaps matching TRBD1 (6 bases). Germline V gives CDR1 SGHTA, CDR2 FQGTGA. The CDR3 has 13 residues. The germline V and J ends were trimmed by 6 bases and 5 bases, with 13 bases remaining between them. The CDR3 is CASSFDRLTEAFF. The CDR3 DNA follows: TGTGCCAGCAGTTTCGACAGGCTTACTGAAGCTTTCTTT.

The V and J genes are TRBV6-5 and TRBJ2-3; 11 positions match TRBD2. The CDR3 runs 14 residues. The V gene end was trimmed by 7 bases and the J gene end by 4 bases; junction bases not matched to a gene: 4. From germline, CDR1 is MNHEY and CDR2 SVGAGI. The CDR3 loop reads CASTTSGGSDTQYF. The CDR3 DNA sequence: TGTGCCAGCACTACTAGCGGGGGTTCAGATACGCAGTATTTT.

This clone was recorded a few times. V and J are TRBV19 and TRBJ1-5, with a weak D call TRBD1 (6 bases). CDR1 is LNHDA, CDR2 SQIVND, per germline (reference sequence). The CDR3 has 16 amino acids. V lost 6 bases, J lost 5 bases, and 20 bases lay in between. The CDR3 is CASSLAPGQSYQPQHF. In DNA form, the CDR3 reads TGTGCCAGTAGCTTAGCACCGGGACAATCTTATCAGCCCCAGCATTTT. Together with reference TRBV19 and TRBJ1-5, the CDR3 gives the full variable domain: DGGITQSPKYLFRKEGQNVTLSCEQNLNHDAMYWYRQDPGQGLRLIYYSQIVNDFQKGDIAEGYSVSREKKESFPLTVTSAQKNPTAFYLCASSLAPGQSYQPQHFGDGTRLSIL.

The chain links TRBV19 to TRBJ1-5; the D gene is possibly TRBD1 (5 bases). The CDR3 consists of 13 residues. Trimming removed 4 bases from V and 4 bases from J, with 8 bases in between. CDR1 and CDR2 from the germline V gene are LNHDA and SQIVND (reference sequence). For the CDR3, the DNA is TGTGCCAGTAGTACGGGGGAGAATCAGCCCCAGCATTTT. This gives the protein CASSTGENQPQHF.

This chain links TRBV9 with TRBJ1-4; possibly TRBD1 for D (5 bases). Germline CDR1 and CDR2: SGDLS and YYNGEE. The V and J ends lost 2 bases and 5 bases respectively, with 10 bases between them. This CDR3 has 14 amino acids. The CDR3 loop reads CASSVGAGNEKLFF. DNA of the CDR3: TGTGCCAGCAGCGTTGGGGCGGGGAATGAAAAACTGTTTTTT.

This clone was counted a single time. The CDR3 nucleotides are TGTGCCTTGATCGGGACAGGGAAATTTCGCGAGCAGTACTTC. Protein product: CALIGTGKFREQYF. The chain is built from TRBV30 and TRBJ2-7; TRBD1 aligns across 9 bases. This CDR3 is built from 14 residues. Trimming at V came to 7 bases and at J to 6 bases, leaving 13 bases not matched to a gene. Germline V gene sequence: CDR1 GTSNPN, CDR2 SVGIG (reference sequence).

The chain uses TRBV16 and TRBJ1-1; maybe TRBD1 (5 bases). CDR1 KGHSY and CDR2 FQNENV come from the germline V gene. The V gene lost 3 bases and the J gene lost 0 bases, with 20 bases spanning the gap. CDR3 length equals 18 residues. The CDR3 DNA is TGTGCCAGCAGCCACTACGACAGTGGAAGGGGTTTGAACACTGAAGCTTTCTTT. It yields the protein CASSHYDSGRGLNTEAFF.

The chain carries TRBV2 and TRBJ2-2, with a tentative D call TRBD2 (6 bases). The CDR3 has 15 amino acids. V lost 6 bases and J lost 7, with 18 bases in between. Germline-derived CDR1 and CDR2 are SNHLY and FYNNEI. The CDR3 region is CASRGRDWNRGELFF. As DNA, the CDR3 is TGTGCCAGCAGGGGAAGGGACTGGAATCGCGGGGAGCTGTTTTTT.

The chain employs TRBV11-3 and TRBJ2-5; D unresolved. In germline, CDR1 is SGHNT, CDR2 YENEEA. CDR3 size: 14 residues. V lost 3 bases and J 0 bases, leaving 8 bases between the germline ends. In DNA, the CDR3 is TGTGCCAGCAGCTTGAGAGTAAACCAAGAGACCCAGTACTTC. This gives the protein CASSLRVNQETQYF.

V usage is TRBV6-6 and J usage is TRBJ2-7; D is possibly TRBD1 (5 bases). CDR1 is MNHNY, CDR2 SVGAGI, per germline (reference sequence). V lost 8 bases to trimming and J lost 2 bases, with 13 bases between them. The CDR3 contains 13 residues. The chain's CDR3 is CASHEQGTYEQYF. CDR3 nucleotide sequence: TGTGCCAGCCACGAGCAGGGTACCTACGAGCAGTACTTC.

This clone was detected once. The chain joins TRBV6-5 to TRBJ1-2, with TRBD1 as a possible D gene (6 bases). This CDR3 is 13 amino acids long. Germline V CDR1 and CDR2: MNHEY, SVGAGI. Trimming left V 6 bases short and J 2 bases short, with 10 bases between. CDR3 nucleotides: TGTGCCAGCAGCCGGACAGAAAACTATGGCTACACCTTC. Its translation: CASSRTENYGYTF.

J is TRBJ2-7 and V is TRBV12-3 or TRBV12-4, with a possible D match to TRBD2 (6 bases). Trimming left V 2 bases short and J 7 bases short, with 9 bases between. The CDR3 totals 12 residues. The CDR3 DNA is TGTGCCAGCAGTTTAAGACGGGAGGAGCAGTACTTC. It codes for CASSLRREEQYF.

The chain carries TRBV27 and TRBJ1-2; no clear D. The CDR3 runs 14 residues. Germline V gives CDR1 MNHEY, CDR2 SMNVEV (reference sequence). Trimming took off 0 bases at V and 2 bases at J, with 7 bases between the two ends. The CDR3 DNA follows: TGTGCCAGCAGTTTATCGGCGGGGAACTATGGCTACACCTTC. Translation: CASSLSAGNYGYTF.

This clone showed up just once. The chain uses TRBV5-5 and TRBJ1-6, with D possibly matching TRBD1 (5 bases). Per the germline V gene, CDR1 is SGHKS and CDR2 is YYEKEE (reference sequence). The V end was cut by 0 bases, the J end by 7 bases, with 8 bases between. This CDR3 spans 14 amino acids. CDR3 in DNA: TGTGCCAGCAGCTTGGCAGGGTGGAATTCACCCCTCCACTTT. It encodes CASSLAGWNSPLHF.

The chain is built from TRBV28 and TRBJ1-4; 7 bases map to TRBD1. Germline V lookup: CDR1 MDHEN, CDR2 SYDVKM. The CDR3 loop spans 16 amino acids. The J segment lost 8 bases and the V segment lost 6 bases, leaving 15 bases of the junction unmatched. DNA for the CDR3: TGTGCCAGCAGACGTAGGATACAGGGGCGTGAGGAAAAACTGTTTTTT. It translates to CASRRRIQGREEKLFF.

For the CDR3, the DNA is TGTGCCAGCAGCTCCAGGGGAGAAAAACTGTTTTTT. Protein sequence: CASSSRGEKLFF. V usage is TRBV7-2 and J usage is TRBJ1-4, with D possibly TRBD1 on 6 matching bases. CDR1 is SGHTA, CDR2 FQGNSA, per germline. The CDR3 extends over 12 amino acids. Trimming removed 4 bases at V and 8 bases at J, with 8 bases between.

The chain carries TRBV14 and TRBJ1-3; D not certain. Germline loops: CDR1 SGHDN, CDR2 FVKESK. Trimming removed 0 bases from V and 0 bases from J, with 12 bases in between. The CDR3 consists of 17 residues. The CDR3 region has the DNA TGTGCCAGCAGCCAAGAGAGGAACCTACTCTCTGGAAACACCATATATTTT. The encoded protein is CASSQERNLLSGNTIYF.

This clone is a singleton in its sample. The chain carries TRBV6-6 and TRBJ2-7; 9 bases are a match to TRBD1. This CDR3 has 16 amino acids. Trimming took 4 bases from V and 5 from J; bases not matched to a gene: 12. The germline V gene encodes CDR1 MNHNY and CDR2 SVGAGI (reference sequence). Here the CDR3 DNA reads TGTGCCAGCAGTTTGCCACCGGGACAGGGTTCCCACGAGCAGTACTTC. Its translation: CASSLPPGQGSHEQYF.

The V and J genes are TRBV7-8 and TRBJ1-3; TRBD1 aligns across 9 bases. CDR3 length: 15 amino acids. Germline V CDR1 and CDR2: SGHVS, FQNEAQ. With V trimmed by 5 bases and J by 3 bases, 5 bases remained unmatched. This CDR3 is CASSGQGRGGNTIYF. For the CDR3, the DNA is TGTGCCAGCAGCGGACAGGGGAGAGGTGGAAACACCATATATTTT.